The rows below give T cell receptor beta chains drawn from one sample of a study of T cell responses to AZD1222 COVID-19 vaccine. Sequencing was performed with immunoSEQ multiplex PCR; in TCRdb, only in-frame clones are kept and a portion is missing. The table has roughly 190,000 clones, approximately 90% seen once. The source was peripheral blood, collected 28 days after the second AZD1222 dose. These receptors all stem from an adult who received the AZD1222 COVID-19 vaccine. CDR3s include the opening cysteine and the closing phenylalanine or tryptophan. A D gene is named only where the DNA matches it firmly. Clone size appears in some rows only: once, few, many, or a class for an expanded clone.

d_gene	abundance	v_gene	j_gene	CDR3nt	CDR3aa
TRBD1	.	TRBV12-5	TRBJ1-5	TGTGCTAGTGGTTTGGTAGCGGCAGGGGGTCAGCCCCAGCATTTT	CASGLVAAGGQPQHF
.	.	TRBV27	TRBJ1-1	TGTGCCAGCAGTCCCCCCCTAGGCAGGTCGAACACTGAAGCTTTCTTT	CASSPPLGRSNTEAFF
TRBD1	.	TRBV3-1/TRBV3-2	TRBJ1-2	TGTGCCAGCAGCCGGACAGGGGGTGGGGGCTACACCTTC	CASSRTGGGGYTF
.	.	TRBV3-1/TRBV3-2	TRBJ1-1	TGTGCCAGCACCCAAACCCCGAACACTGAAGCTTTCTTT	CASTQTPNTEAFF
.	.	TRBV27	TRBJ2-7	TGTGCCAGCAGTTTAACGGAGGGGCCCTACGAGCAGTACTTC	CASSLTEGPYEQYF
TRBD1	.	TRBV29-1	TRBJ1-3	TGCAGCGTTGAAGAGGCCGGGCAGGGGGCGTCTAACACCATATATTTT	CSVEEAGQGASNTIYF
.	.	TRBV19	TRBJ1-5	TGTGCCAGTATGGACCCCGGGGGATTCATTCAGCCCCAGCATTTT	CASMDPGGFIQPQHF
.	.	TRBV5-1	TRBJ2-5	TGCGCCAGCAGCTTGGATGGCGAGCGAGGGACCCAGTACTTC	CASSLDGERGTQYF
.	.	TRBV4-2	TRBJ1-6	TGTGCCAGCAGCCAAAACCTACAGGGCCCTCCGAATTCACCCCTCCACTTT	CASSQNLQGPPNSPLHF
TRBD2	.	TRBV7-2	TRBJ2-7	TGTGCCAGCAGCTTAGGCCTAGCGGGAGGGCTCAGGGAGCAGTACTTC	CASSLGLAGGLREQYF
.	.	TRBV5-1	TRBJ1-2	TGCGCCAGCAGCTTGGTGCAGAGCTATGGCTACACCTTC	CASSLVQSYGYTF
.	few	TRBV11-3	TRBJ1-1	TGTGCCAGCAGCACCGGGGCGAAAACTGAAGCTTTCTTT	CASSTGAKTEAFF
.	.	TRBV5-6	TRBJ1-3	TGTGCCAGCAGCCTCCGGGGAGGGTTCTCTGGAAACACCATATATTTT	CASSLRGGFSGNTIYF
.	.	TRBV6-5	TRBJ2-2	TGTGCCAGCACCGCCCGGACTCATGGTACCGGGGAGCTGTTTTTT	CASTARTHGTGELFF
TRBD1	.	TRBV29-1	TRBJ2-2	TGCAGCGTTGACCCTTGGGACAGTAACACCGGGGAGCTGTTTTTT	CSVDPWDSNTGELFF
.	.	TRBV28	TRBJ1-5	TGTGCCAGCAGTTTCGGACCCGGACAGCGGGGGAGCAATCAGCCCCAGCATTTT	CASSFGPGQRGSNQPQHF
.	.	TRBV5-5	TRBJ2-1	TGTGCCAGCAGCTTGTTCGGGAGCGGCGGTGAGCAGTTCTTC	CASSLFGSGGEQFF
.	few	TRBV7-3	TRBJ2-2	TGTGCCAGCAGCTTAATGGGCGCGTGGACCGGGGAGCTGTTTTTT	CASSLMGAWTGELFF
.	.	TRBV15	TRBJ2-7	TGTGCCACCAGCAGAGATCTGTCTTACGAGCAGTACTTC	CATSRDLSYEQYF
.	.	TRBV6-5	TRBJ1-6	TGTGCCAGCAGGCGGGGGCGGTGGGATTCACCCCTCCACTTT	CASRRGRWDSPLHF
.	once	TRBV4-1	TRBJ1-1	TGCGCCAGCAGCAATGGCGTGGCTGAAGCTTTCTTT	CASSNGVAEAFF
.	.	TRBV11-1	TRBJ2-5	TGTGCCAGCAGCTTAGTGGACGAGACCCAGTACTTC	CASSLVDETQYF
TRBD1	.	TRBV7-3	TRBJ2-7	TGTGCCAGCAGCCCGACAGGGGACGAGCAGTACTTC	CASSPTGDEQYF
TRBD2	few	TRBV10-3	TRBJ2-7	TGTGCCATCAGTGGCCGGACTAGCGGGAGCTACGAGCAGTACTTC	CAISGRTSGSYEQYF
.	.	TRBV6-5	TRBJ1-1	TGTGCCAGCAGTTCCCTAGGGTCGGGCACTGAAGCTTTCTTT	CASSSLGSGTEAFF